The sequence of this T cell receptor beta chain was determined in a study of regulatory T cells in long-lasting Graves disease. Combining iRepertoire HTBI primers with Arm-PCR of CDR3 regions, the authors built TCR beta libraries. Each CDR3 protein gets one entry after TCRdb re-called the multiplex PCR reads with MiXCR. This table holds about 200,000 distinct CDR3 sequences, roughly 19% found once. Time point defined: newly diagnosed GD, antithyroid drugs for less than 3 months. TCR sequences were obtained from RNA taken from PBMCs. In its sample, this clonotype was seen many times. The antigen is unknown. Notes on the study in general: Having few samples may have compromised the accuracy.

Another study also made use of these data, one on T cells in Graves' hyperthyroidism and ophthalmopathy. As that report states: Exclusion criteria comprised uncontrolled infection, other autoimmune disease, pregnancy or lactation. Blood samples included most of the expanded thyroid clonotypes exceeding 0.001.

Source: peripheral blood mononuclear cells (PBMCs), taken at new diagnosis, from a patient treated with antithyroid drugs. This clonotype was obtained from a woman younger than 45 with Graves disease.

The CDR3 here is CASSAVGQGGASGANVLTF. In DNA, the CDR3 is TGTGCCAGCAGCGCCGTAGGGCAGGGGGGCGCCTCTGGGGCCAACGTCCTGACTTTC. This rearrangement joins TRBV7-8 to TRBJ2-6; perhaps TRBD1 as D (7 bases). Germline-derived CDR1 and CDR2 are SGHVS and FQNEAQ. This CDR3 has 19 residues. V was pared by 5 bases and J by 0 bases, with 20 bases between. The variable domain in full, with the rest retrieved from reference TRBV7-8 and TRBJ2-6, is GAGVSQSPRYKVAKRGQDVALRCDPISGHVSLFWYQQALGQGPEFLTYFQNEAQLDKSGLPSDRFFAERPEGSVSTLKIQRTQQEDSAVYLCASSAVGQGGASGANVLTFGAGSRLTVL.